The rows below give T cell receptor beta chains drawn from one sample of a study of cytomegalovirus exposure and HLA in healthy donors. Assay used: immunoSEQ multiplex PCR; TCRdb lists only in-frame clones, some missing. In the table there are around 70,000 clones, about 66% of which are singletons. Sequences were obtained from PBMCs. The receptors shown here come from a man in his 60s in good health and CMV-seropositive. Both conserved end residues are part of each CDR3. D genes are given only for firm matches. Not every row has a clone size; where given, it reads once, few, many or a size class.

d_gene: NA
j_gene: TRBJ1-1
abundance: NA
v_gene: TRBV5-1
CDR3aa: CASSSDRGGTEAFF
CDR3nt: TGCGCCAGCAGCTCCGACCGGGGGGGCACTGAAGCTTTCTTT

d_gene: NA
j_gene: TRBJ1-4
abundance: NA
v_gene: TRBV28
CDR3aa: CASSLQGREKLFF
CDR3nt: TGTGCCAGCAGTTTGCAGGGGAGAGAAAAACTGTTTTTT

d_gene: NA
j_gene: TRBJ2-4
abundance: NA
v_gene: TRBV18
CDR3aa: CASSPGTPNKNIQYF
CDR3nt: TGTGCCAGCTCACCCGGGACACCCAACAAAAACATTCAGTACTTC

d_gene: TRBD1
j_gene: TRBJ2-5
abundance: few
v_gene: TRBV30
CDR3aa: CAWSVGQGAPETQYF
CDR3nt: TGTGCCTGGAGTGTAGGACAGGGGGCGCCTGAGACCCAGTACTTC

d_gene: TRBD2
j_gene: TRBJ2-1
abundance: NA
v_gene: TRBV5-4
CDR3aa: CASSNGLAGEFF
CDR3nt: TGTGCCAGCAGCAATGGGCTAGCGGGGGAATTCTTC

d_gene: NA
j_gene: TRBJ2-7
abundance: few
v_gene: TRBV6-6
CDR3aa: CASSNRVGSYEQYF
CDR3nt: TGTGCCAGCAGTAACAGGGTCGGCTCCTACGAGCAGTACTTC

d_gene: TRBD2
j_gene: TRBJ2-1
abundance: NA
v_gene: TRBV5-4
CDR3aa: CASSPNSGGPYNDQFF
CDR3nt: TGTGCCAGCAGCCCTAATAGCGGGGGGCCCTACAATGATCAGTTCTTC

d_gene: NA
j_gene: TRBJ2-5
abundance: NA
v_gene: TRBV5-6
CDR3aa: CASSLSFRQETQYF
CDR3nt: TGTGCCAGCAGCTTGTCTTTTCGTCAAGAGACCCAGTACTTC

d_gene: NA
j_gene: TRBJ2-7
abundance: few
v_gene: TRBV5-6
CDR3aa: CASQRGSHSYEQYF
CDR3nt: TGTGCCAGCCAAAGGGGGTCCCACTCCTACGAGCAGTACTTC

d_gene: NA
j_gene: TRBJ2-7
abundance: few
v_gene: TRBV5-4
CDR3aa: CASSRNRVPYEQYF
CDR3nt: TGTGCCAGCAGCCGAAACAGGGTGCCCTACGAGCAGTACTTC

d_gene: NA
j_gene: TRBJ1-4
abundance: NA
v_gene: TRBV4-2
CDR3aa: CASSQDGGGRAEKLFF
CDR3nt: TGTGCCAGCAGCCAAGATGGGGGGGGCCGGGCTGAAAAACTGTTTTTT

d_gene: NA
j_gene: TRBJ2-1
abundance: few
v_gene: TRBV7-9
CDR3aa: CSSSLGAGEQFF
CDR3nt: TGTTCCAGCAGCTTAGGGGCGGGGGAGCAGTTCTTC

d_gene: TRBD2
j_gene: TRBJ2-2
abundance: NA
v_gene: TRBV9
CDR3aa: CASSVGLAGAGYTGELFF
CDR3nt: TGTGCCAGCAGCGTGGGTCTAGCGGGAGCTGGGTACACCGGGGAGCTGTTTTTT

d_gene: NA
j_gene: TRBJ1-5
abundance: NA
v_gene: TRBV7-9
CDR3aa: CASSLGDQPQHF
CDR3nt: TGTGCCAGCAGCTTGGGCGATCAGCCCCAGCATTTT

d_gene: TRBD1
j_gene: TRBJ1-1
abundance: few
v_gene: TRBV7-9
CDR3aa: CASRNRGSGTEAFF
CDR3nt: TGTGCCAGCAGGAACAGGGGCTCAGGCACTGAAGCTTTCTTT

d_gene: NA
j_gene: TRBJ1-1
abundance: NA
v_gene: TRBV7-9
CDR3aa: CASSLLRDTEAFF
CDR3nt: TGTGCCAGCAGCTTACTTCGGGACACTGAAGCTTTCTTT

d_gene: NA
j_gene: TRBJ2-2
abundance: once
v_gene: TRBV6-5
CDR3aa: CASSYGGAGTGELFF
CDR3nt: TGTGCCAGCAGTTACGGGGGGGCTGGCACCGGGGAGCTGTTTTTT

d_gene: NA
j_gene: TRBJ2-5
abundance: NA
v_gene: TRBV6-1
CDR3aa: CASRGAAQETQYF
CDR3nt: TGTGCCAGCAGGGGGGCAGCTCAAGAGACCCAGTACTTC

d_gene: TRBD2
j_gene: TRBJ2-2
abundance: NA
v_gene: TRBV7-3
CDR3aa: CASSLTFLAGEVTGELFF
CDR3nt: TGTGCCAGCAGCTTAACGTTTTTAGCGGGAGAGGTCACCGGGGAGCTGTTTTTT

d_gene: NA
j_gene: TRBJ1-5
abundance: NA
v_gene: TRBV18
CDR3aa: CASTLPGSNQPQHF
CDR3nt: TGTGCCAGCACCCTACCGGGTTCTAATCAGCCCCAGCATTTT

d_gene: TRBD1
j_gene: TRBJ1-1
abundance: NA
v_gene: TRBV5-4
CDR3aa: CASRQGQGNTEAFF
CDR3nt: TGTGCCAGCAGGCAAGGACAGGGAAACACTGAAGCTTTCTTT

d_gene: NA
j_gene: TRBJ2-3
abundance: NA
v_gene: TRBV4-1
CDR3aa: CASSQGSYEDTQYF
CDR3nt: TGCGCCAGCAGCCAAGGGAGTTATGAAGATACGCAGTATTTT

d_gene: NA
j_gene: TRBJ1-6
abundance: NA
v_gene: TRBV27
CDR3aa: CASSLVPDYNSPLHF
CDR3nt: TGTGCCAGCAGTTTAGTACCAGACTATAATTCACCCCTCCACTTT

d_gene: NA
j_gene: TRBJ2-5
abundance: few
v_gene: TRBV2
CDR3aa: CASSERGGAIETQYF
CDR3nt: TGTGCCAGCAGTGAACGAGGGGGAGCTATAGAGACCCAGTACTTC

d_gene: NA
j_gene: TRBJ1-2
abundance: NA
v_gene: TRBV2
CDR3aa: CASSDMQDYGYTF
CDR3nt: TGTGCCAGCAGTGACATGCAGGACTATGGCTACACCTTC

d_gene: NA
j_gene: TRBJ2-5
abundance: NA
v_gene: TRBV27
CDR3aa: CARTRGQETQYF
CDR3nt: TGTGCCAGAACCCGAGGCCAAGAGACCCAGTACTTC

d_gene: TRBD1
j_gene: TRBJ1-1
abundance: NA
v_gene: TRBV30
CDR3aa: CAWRLQGFGNTEAFF
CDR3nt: TGTGCCTGGAGATTACAGGGGTTCGGAAACACTGAAGCTTTCTTT

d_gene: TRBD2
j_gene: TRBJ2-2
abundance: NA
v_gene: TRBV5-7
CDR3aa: CASSLDFSGGENTGELFF
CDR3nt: TGTGCCAGCAGCTTGGATTTTAGCGGGGGGGAGAACACCGGGGAGCTGTTTTTT

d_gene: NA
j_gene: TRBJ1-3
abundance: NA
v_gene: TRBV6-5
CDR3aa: CASSLDGNFGNTIYF
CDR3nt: TGTGCCAGCAGTTTGGACGGGAACTTCGGAAACACCATATATTTT

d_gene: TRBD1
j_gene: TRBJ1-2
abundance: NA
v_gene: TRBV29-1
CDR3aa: CSVEPGGHSGGYTF
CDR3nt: TGCAGCGTTGAGCCAGGGGGCCATTCGGGCGGCTACACCTTC

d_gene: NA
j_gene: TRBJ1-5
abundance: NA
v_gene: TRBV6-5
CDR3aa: CASTGIRDQPQHF
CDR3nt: TGTGCCAGTACAGGGATTCGAGATCAGCCCCAGCATTTT

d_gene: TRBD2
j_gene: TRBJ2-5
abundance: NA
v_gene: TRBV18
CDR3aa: CASSPGGGQETQYF
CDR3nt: TGTGCCAGCTCACCAGGGGGAGGGCAAGAGACCCAGTACTTC

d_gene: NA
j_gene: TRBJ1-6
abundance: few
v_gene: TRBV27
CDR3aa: CASRAKGISYNSPLHF
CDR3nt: TGTGCCAGCAGGGCCAAGGGGATCTCCTATAATTCACCCCTCCACTTT

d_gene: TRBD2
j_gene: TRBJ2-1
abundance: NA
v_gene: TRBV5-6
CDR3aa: CASSRGGLADNEQFF
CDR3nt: TGTGCCAGCAGCCGGGGGGGACTAGCGGACAATGAGCAGTTCTTC

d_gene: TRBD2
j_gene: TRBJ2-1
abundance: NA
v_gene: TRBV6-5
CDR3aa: CASSYSLAGPNNEQFF
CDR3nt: TGTGCCAGCAGTTACTCGCTAGCGGGGCCTAACAATGAGCAGTTCTTC

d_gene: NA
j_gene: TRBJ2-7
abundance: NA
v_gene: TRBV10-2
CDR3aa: CASTDRDKSSYEQYF
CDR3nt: TGCGCCAGCACCGACCGGGACAAGAGCTCCTACGAGCAGTACTTC

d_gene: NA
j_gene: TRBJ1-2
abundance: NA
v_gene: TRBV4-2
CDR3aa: CASSQGSRVYGYTF
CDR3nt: TGTGCCAGCAGCCAAGGATCCAGGGTTTATGGCTACACCTTC

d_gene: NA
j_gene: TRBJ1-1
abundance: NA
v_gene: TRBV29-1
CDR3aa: CSVVGQMNTEAFF
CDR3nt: TGCAGCGTTGTGGGCCAGATGAACACTGAAGCTTTCTTT

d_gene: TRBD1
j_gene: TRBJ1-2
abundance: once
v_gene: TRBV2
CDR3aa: CASRGSDRAYGYTF
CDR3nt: TGTGCCAGCAGGGGATCCGACAGGGCCTATGGCTACACCTTC

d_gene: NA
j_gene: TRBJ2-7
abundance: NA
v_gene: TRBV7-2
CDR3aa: CASSLALAGASSYEQYF
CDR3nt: TGTGCCAGCAGCTTAGCGCTAGCAGGGGCTTCTTCCTACGAGCAGTACTTC

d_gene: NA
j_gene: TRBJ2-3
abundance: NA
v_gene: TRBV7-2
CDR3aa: CASSLVEGADTQYF
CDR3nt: TGTGCCAGCAGCTTAGTCGAGGGAGCAGATACGCAGTATTTT

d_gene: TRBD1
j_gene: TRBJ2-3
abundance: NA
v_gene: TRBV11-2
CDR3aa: CASSSGTGSTDTQYF
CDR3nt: TGTGCCAGCAGCTCCGGGACAGGGAGCACAGATACGCAGTATTTT

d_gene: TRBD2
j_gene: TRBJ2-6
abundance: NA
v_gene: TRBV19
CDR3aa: CASLTSVGANVLTF
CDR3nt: TGTGCCAGTCTGACTAGCGTTGGGGCCAACGTCCTGACTTTC

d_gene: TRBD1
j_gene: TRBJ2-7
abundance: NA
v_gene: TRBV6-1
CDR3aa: CASRAHGQGVNEQYF
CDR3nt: TGTGCCAGCAGAGCACATGGACAGGGGGTCAACGAGCAGTACTTC

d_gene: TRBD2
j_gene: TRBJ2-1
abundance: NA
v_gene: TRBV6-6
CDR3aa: CASSSRLAGSYNEQFF
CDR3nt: TGTGCCAGCAGCTCCCGACTAGCGGGGTCCTACAATGAGCAGTTCTTC

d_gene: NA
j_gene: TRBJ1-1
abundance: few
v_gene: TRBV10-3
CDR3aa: CAISGGEGNTEAFF
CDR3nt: TGTGCCATCAGTGGGGGGGAAGGGAACACTGAAGCTTTCTTT

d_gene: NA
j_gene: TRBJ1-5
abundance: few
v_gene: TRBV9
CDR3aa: CASSPGGVGDQPQHF
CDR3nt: TGTGCCAGCAGCCCCGGAGGGGTGGGCGATCAGCCCCAGCATTTT

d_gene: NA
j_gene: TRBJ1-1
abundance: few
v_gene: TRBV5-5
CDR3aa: CASSLGGAYTEAFF
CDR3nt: TGTGCCAGCAGCTTGGGGGGCGCTTACACTGAAGCTTTCTTT

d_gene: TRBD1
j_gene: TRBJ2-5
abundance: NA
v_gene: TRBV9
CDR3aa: CASSVVGETGHRETQYF
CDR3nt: TGTGCCAGCAGCGTAGTAGGTGAGACAGGGCATCGAGAGACCCAGTACTTC

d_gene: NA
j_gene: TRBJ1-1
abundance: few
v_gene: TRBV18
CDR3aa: CASSYATGQNTEAFF
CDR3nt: TGTGCCAGCTCATACGCAACAGGGCAGAACACTGAAGCTTTCTTT

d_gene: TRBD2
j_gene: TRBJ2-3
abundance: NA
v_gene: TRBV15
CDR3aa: CATSRDRLAGNTDTQYF
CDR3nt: TGTGCCACCAGCAGAGATCGGCTAGCGGGGAACACAGATACGCAGTATTTT

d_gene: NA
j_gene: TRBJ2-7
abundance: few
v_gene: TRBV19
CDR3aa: CATGGPVGEQYF
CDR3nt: TGTGCGACGGGGGGCCCCGTCGGCGAGCAGTACTTC

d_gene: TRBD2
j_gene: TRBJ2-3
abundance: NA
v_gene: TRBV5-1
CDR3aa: CASSLTGGGLLTDTQYF
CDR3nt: TGCGCCAGCAGCTTGACCGGCGGGGGGCTCCTCACAGATACGCAGTATTTT

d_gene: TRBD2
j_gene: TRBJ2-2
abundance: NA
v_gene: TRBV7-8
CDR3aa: CASSSTGSSGSATGELFF
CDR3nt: TGTGCCAGCAGCTCAACGGGGTCTAGCGGGAGTGCCACCGGGGAGCTGTTTTTT

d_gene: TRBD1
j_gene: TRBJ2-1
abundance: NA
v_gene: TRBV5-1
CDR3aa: CASSLSLGQGTNEQFF
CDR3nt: TGCGCCAGCAGCCTTTCCCTAGGACAGGGGACAAATGAGCAGTTCTTC